The 31 T cell receptor beta chains reported below all come from one sample, sequenced in a study of monozygotic twins with cystic fibrosis. Sequencing was performed with immunoSEQ multiplex PCR; in TCRdb, only in-frame clones are kept and a portion is missing. The sample comprises 13,000 to 15,000 clones, 95% to 99% of which are singletons, and around 0.37% rests with the top ten. The sample was blood. All receptors come from a girl aged 2-9 years with cystic fibrosis.

This chain joins TRBV9 and TRBJ1-1; 9 bases agree with TRBD1. CDR3 length: 14 amino acids. The trim removed 6 bases at V and 1 base at J, leaving 4 bases unmatched. Germline CDR1 reads SGDLS; CDR2 reads YYNGEE. This chain's CDR3 is CASKGQGKNTEAFF. In nucleotides, the CDR3 is TGTGCCAGCAAGGGACAGGGAAAGAACACTGAAGCTTTCTTT.

The gene calls are TRBV7-2 and TRBJ2-2; TRBD1 matches at 8 bases. V lost 7 bases and J lost 5; bases outside the gene matches: 9. The CDR3 covers 15 residues. Germline assignment: CDR1 SGHTA and CDR2 FQGNSA. The CDR3: CASTKGQGRTGELFF. The CDR3 bases are TGTGCCAGCACCAAAGGACAGGGACGAACCGGGGAGCTGTTTTTT.

As regards this clone: A junction boundary mismatches the germline segment, possibly from a read error. The chain employs TRBV5-6 and TRBJ1-2; maybe TRBD1 (6 bases). This CDR3 is built from 14 residues. CDR1 and CDR2 (germline): SGHDT, YYEEEE. CDR3 in DNA: TGTGCCAGCAACTTGGCAGGGAGAGGGGGTGGCTACACCTTC. Amino acid sequence: CASNLAGRGGGYTF.

The chain combines TRBV5-6 with TRBJ1-1, with D possibly TRBD1 on 5 matching bases. Trimming left V 0 bases short and J 0 bases short, with 9 bases between. Germline-derived CDR1 and CDR2 are SGHDT and YYEEEE. This CDR3 has 15 amino acids. CDR3 DNA sequence: TGTGCCAGCAGCTTGGTCAGGGCCATGAACACTGAAGCTTTCTTT. Its translation is CASSLVRAMNTEAFF.

The rearrangement uses TRBV7-9 and TRBJ1-4, with TRBD1 as a possible D gene (5 bases). Trimming pared 1 base from V and 4 bases from J, leaving 7 bases between. Germline loops: CDR1 SEHNR, CDR2 FQNEAQ (reference sequence). CDR3 size: 14 residues. The CDR3 DNA follows: TGTGCCAGCAGCTTAGGACAGTTTAATGAAAAACTGTTTTTT. Translating gives CASSLGQFNEKLFF.

J is TRBJ1-1 and V is TRBV7-2; a weak D match, TRBD1 (5 bases). CDR3 length equals 16 residues. The germline V gene has CDR1 SGHTA and CDR2 FQGNSA. V lost 4 bases and J lost 6, with 21 bases in between. CDR3 sequence reads: CASSWRSGGKGAEAFF. CDR3 nucleotide sequence: TGTGCCAGCAGCTGGCGGAGTGGGGGTAAGGGCGCTGAAGCTTTCTTT.

This sequence joins TRBV6-4 and TRBJ2-3, with TRBD1 identical over 8 bases. Per germline, CDR1 MRHNA and CDR2 SNTAGT. There are 13 residues in the CDR3. V shed 3 bases, J shed 4 bases, and the junction held 0 bases outside the gene matches. This CDR3 reads CASSEQGADTQYF. The DNA of the CDR3 is TGTGCCAGCAGTGAACAGGGGGCAGATACGCAGTATTTT.

This rearrangement joins TRBV4-2 to TRBJ2-1; D not certain. The germline V and J ends were trimmed by 3 bases and 8 bases, with 14 bases remaining between them. The germline V gene encodes CDR1 LGHNA and CDR2 YNFKEQ. The CDR3 is 14 amino acids. Written as DNA, the CDR3 is TGTGCCAGCAGCCAGGAACTGCTTTCCCATGAGCAGTTCTTC. Its translation: CASSQELLSHEQFF.

Points on this clone: Other DNA sequences in the sample encode the same CDR3. The chain recombines TRBV29-1 with TRBJ1-1, with D uncertain. Per the germline V gene, CDR1 is SQVTM and CDR2 is ANQGSEA. Trimming took off 4 bases at V and 1 base at J, with 10 bases between the two ends. CDR3 length equals 13 residues. In DNA form, the CDR3 reads TGCAGCGTTGCAGAGGGCACGAACACTGAAGCTTTCTTT. Encoded protein: CSVAEGTNTEAFF.

This clone was found once. The chain links TRBV5-1 to TRBJ1-2, with D possibly matching TRBD1 (5 bases). CDR3 length equals 16 residues. V was shortened by 0 bases and J by 1 base, with 13 bases between the two germline ends. Germline CDR1 reads SGHRS; CDR2 reads YFSETQ. In DNA, the CDR3 is TGCGCCAGCAGCTTGGCCGGGGACCCCGTTAACTATGGCTACACCTTC. Protein sequence: CASSLAGDPVNYGYTF.

The V and J genes are TRBV6-4 and TRBJ1-5; no definite D call. Trimming removed 0 bases from V and 2 bases from J, with 17 bases in between. The CDR3 has 18 amino acids. In germline, CDR1 is MRHNA, CDR2 SNTAGT. The CDR3 region has the DNA TGTGCCAGCAGTGACTCGAAGTGGGAGAGGGAACGCAATCAGCCCCAGCATTTT. Encoded protein: CASSDSKWERERNQPQHF.

The chain is built from TRBV30 and TRBJ1-1; D might be TRBD1 (6 bases). Looked up from germline, CDR1 is GTSNPN and CDR2 is SVGIG (reference sequence). The CDR3 runs to 15 residues. V lost 2 bases and J 3 bases, leaving 16 bases between the germline ends. The CDR3, as DNA: TGTGCCTGGAGTAGGGGGACTCGAGCGGACACTGAAGCTTTCTTT. Its protein is CAWSRGTRADTEAFF. Looking up the rest from reference TRBV30 and TRBJ1-1 gives the full variable domain: SQTIHQWPATLVQPVGSPLSLECTVEGTSNPNLYWYRQAAGRGLQLLFYSVGIGQISSEVPQNLSASRPQDRQFILSSKKLLLSDSGFYLCAWSRGTRADTEAFFGQGTRLTVV.

The gene calls are TRBV30 and TRBJ1-3; D unclear. Trimming took off 0 bases at V and 5 bases at J, with 8 bases between the two ends. The CDR3 extends over 13 amino acids. The germline CDR1 and CDR2 sequences are GTSNPN and SVGIG (reference sequence). CDR3 sequence: CAWSVNGRNTIYF. CDR3 bases: TGTGCCTGGAGTGTAAACGGGAGAAACACCATATATTTT.

This chain connects TRBV5-3 to TRBJ2-4, with a weak D call TRBD1 (6 bases). TRBV5-3 is known as an ORF, though its function is uncertain. The CDR3 loop spans 15 amino acids. Deletions cut 4 bases from V and 0 bases from J, with 11 bases between. The CDR3 loop reads CARSTGTLAKNIQYF. CDR3 nucleotides: TGTGCCAGAAGCACCGGGACACTAGCCAAAAACATTCAGTACTTC.

This chain links TRBV4-3 with TRBJ1-3, with D perhaps TRBD1 (5 bases). The germline gives CDR1 LGHNA, CDR2 YSLEER. This CDR3 region has 15 residues. Trimming left V 1 base short and J 4 bases short, with 11 bases between. Here the CDR3 reads CASSQVPGSGNTIYF. DNA for the CDR3: TGCGCCAGCAGCCAAGTGCCAGGGAGCGGAAACACCATATATTTT.

This chain joins TRBV5-8 and TRBJ1-5, with D possibly matching TRBD1 (5 bases). Trimming left V 6 bases short and J 2 bases short, with 12 bases between. The CDR3 contains 14 residues. In germline, CDR1 is SGHTS, CDR2 YDEGEE. The CDR3 spells CASTGPGGNQPQHF. The CDR3 DNA reads TGTGCCAGCACGGGACCGGGGGGCAATCAGCCCCAGCATTTT.

The chain employs TRBV29-1 and TRBJ2-3; D is perhaps TRBD1 (5 bases). The germline CDR1 and CDR2 sequences are SQVTM and ANQGSEA. V was clipped by 5 bases and J by 0 bases, with 15 bases between them. The CDR3 runs 15 residues. The CDR3 sequence is CSVLPGIPSTDTQYF. The CDR3 DNA reads TGCAGCGTTTTACCAGGGATACCGAGCACAGATACGCAGTATTTT.

This chain uses TRBV4-2 with TRBJ1-4, with a possible D match to TRBD1 (6 bases). Deletions cut 3 bases from V and 7 bases from J, with 15 bases between. The CDR3 contains 15 residues. Germline assignment: CDR1 LGHNA and CDR2 YNFKEQ. CDR3 amino acids: CASSQQQGGGEKLFF. Here the CDR3 DNA reads TGTGCCAGCAGCCAGCAACAGGGAGGGGGTGAAAAACTGTTTTTT.

V usage is TRBV25-1 and J usage is TRBJ2-5, with TRBD1 matching over 11 bases. CDR1 and CDR2 from the germline V gene are MGHDK and SYGVNS. The CDR3 totals 15 residues. J gave up 1 base and V 6 bases, and 4 bases lay outside the gene matches. CDR3 in amino acids: CASRRTGGVQETQYF. DNA for the CDR3: TGTGCCAGCAGGAGGACAGGGGGCGTCCAAGAGACCCAGTACTTC.

This rearrangement joins TRBV28 to TRBJ1-1; D gene uncertain. This CDR3 is 12 amino acids long. V was clipped by 8 bases and J by 1 base, with 8 bases between them. CDR1 MDHEN and CDR2 SYDVKM come from the germline V gene. CDR3 DNA: TGTGCCAGCTTCGACTGGAACACTGAAGCTTTCTTT. Its protein is CASFDWNTEAFF.

This chain links TRBV19 with TRBJ1-2, with D unclear. Germline V lookup: CDR1 LNHDA, CDR2 SQIVND (reference sequence). Trimming removed 6 bases at V and 4 bases at J, with 24 bases between. There are 17 residues in the CDR3. CDR3 loop: CASRFGPGGGSGYGYTF. CDR3 coding DNA: TGTGCCAGTAGATTTGGACCGGGTGGAGGGTCGGGCTATGGCTACACCTTC.

CDR3 region: CASSPRTGNYGYTF. The CDR3, as DNA: TGTGCCAGCAGCCCCCGGACAGGAAACTATGGCTACACCTTC. The V gene is TRBV7-9, the J gene TRBJ1-2, with 7 bases fitting TRBD1. The CDR3 runs 14 residues. Germline-derived CDR1 and CDR2 are SEHNR and FQNEAQ (reference sequence). The trim removed 5 bases at V and 2 bases at J, leaving 5 bases unmatched.

The V gene is TRBV19, the J gene TRBJ2-1, with D hard to call. CDR1 is LNHDA and CDR2 is SQIVND in the germline V gene (reference sequence). V was trimmed by 8 bases and J by 6 bases, leaving 11 bases between them. CDR3 size: 12 residues. Written as DNA, the CDR3 is TGTGCCAGTTATTCTCGAATCAATGAGCAGTTCTTC. This translates into CASYSRINEQFF.

In its sample, this clone was seen once. This sequence joins TRBV6-6 and TRBJ2-3; 10 bases are a match to TRBD1. V trimming: 5 bases; J trimming: 4 bases; junction bases outside the gene matches: 0. The CDR3 runs to 13 residues. From germline, CDR1 is MNHNY and CDR2 SVGAGI (reference sequence). CDR3 amino acids: CASSDRGPDTQYF. For the CDR3, the DNA is TGTGCCAGCAGTGACAGGGGGCCAGATACGCAGTATTTT.

The chain links TRBV19 to TRBJ1-2, with 9 positions matching TRBD1. V trimming: 3 bases; J trimming: 6 bases; junction bases outside the gene matches: 2. The CDR3 is 13 amino acids. Germline V gene data show CDR1 as LNHDA and CDR2 as SQIVND (reference sequence). Here the CDR3 reads CASSMRDRDGYTF. The CDR3 bases are TGTGCCAGTAGTATGAGGGACAGGGATGGCTACACCTTC.

V is TRBV29-1 and J is TRBJ2-5; TRBD1 aligns across 8 bases. The length of the CDR3 is 18 residues. V dropped 7 bases and J dropped 2; count of bases not matched to a gene: 21. CDR1 is SQVTM, CDR2 ANQGSEA, per germline. CDR3 region: CSARQGAFLTPGQETQYF. CDR3 sequence (DNA): TGCAGCGCACGTCAGGGGGCCTTCTTGACGCCAGGACAAGAGACCCAGTACTTC.

CDR3 DNA sequence: TGCGCCAGCAAGGGGGGACTCCTCCAAGAGACCCAGTACTTC. Protein: CASKGGLLQETQYF. The V call is TRBV5-1, the J call TRBJ2-5; D assignment may be TRBD1 or TRBD2 (6 bases each). Germline V lookup: CDR1 SGHRS, CDR2 YFSETQ. V was trimmed by 6 bases and J by 1 base, leaving 13 bases between them. CDR3 length: 14 amino acids.

This clone appeared a single time. The chain combines TRBV5-1 with TRBJ1-2; D might be TRBD1 (5 bases). Germline values: CDR1 SGHRS, CDR2 YFSETQ. V was cut by 0 bases and J by 2 bases, with 14 bases left in between. This CDR3 is built from 16 residues. The CDR3, as DNA: TGCGCCAGCAGCTTGGTCGCCGACAGCACAAACTATGGCTACACCTTC. It codes for CASSLVADSTNYGYTF. Combining the CDR3 with reference TRBV5-1 and TRBJ1-2 gives the whole variable domain KAGVTQTPRYLIKTRGQQVTLSCSPISGHRSVSWYQQTPGQGLQFLFEYFSETQRNKGNFPGRFSGRQFSNSRSEMNVSTLELGDSALYLCASSLVADSTNYGYTFGSGTRLTVV.

The V and J genes are TRBV4-2 and TRBJ2-7; no firm D call. This CDR3 spans 16 amino acids. Germline V CDR1 and CDR2: LGHNA, YNFKEQ. V shed 0 bases and J shed 0 bases, with 12 bases lying between them. CDR3 in amino acids: CASSQDGEARSYEQYF. The CDR3 nucleotides are TGTGCCAGCAGCCAAGATGGCGAGGCTCGCTCCTACGAGCAGTACTTC.

This clone was recorded once. The V and J genes are TRBV19 and TRBJ2-7; 10 bases line up with TRBD2. The trim removed 1 base at V and 4 bases at J, leaving 16 bases unmatched. Germline lookup yields CDR1 LNHDA and CDR2 SQIVND (reference sequence). This CDR3 contains 19 residues. The CDR3 loop reads CASSIAPRTSGPRRYEQYF. The CDR3 DNA is TGTGCCAGTAGTATAGCCCCTCGGACTAGCGGTCCTAGGCGTTACGAGCAGTACTTC.

The chain links TRBV2 to TRBJ1-2; TRBD1 might be the D (5 bases). CDR1 and CDR2 (germline): SNHLY, FYNNEI. Between the trimmed V and J ends, which lost 0 bases and 0 bases, there was a span of 14 bases. This CDR3 contains 17 residues. CDR3 in amino acids: CASSEAVWQGPNYGYTF. The CDR3 coding sequence is TGTGCCAGCAGTGAAGCAGTGTGGCAGGGACCTAACTATGGCTACACCTTC.